This T cell receptor beta chain came from a study of shared clonotypes between healthy human individuals. Notes on this clone: Its specificity is not known.

Germline CDR1 is MNHNS and CDR2 is SASEGT. V lost 3 bases, J lost 6 bases, and 8 bases lay in between. This CDR3 comprises 12 residues. Regarding the study as a whole: Sequencing depth was expected to influence donor clonotype sharing.

The table came from immunoSEQ multiplex PCR; TCRdb's copy has only in-frame clones and leaves some out. The sample shows about a million clones, about 77% of them seen only once. The V and J genes are TRBV6-1 and TRBJ1-2; no clear D. The sequence was collected from a young man in good health. Sample: memory CD4+ T cells sorted from blood. This sample's subset: CD45RA-negative fraction. For the CDR3, the DNA is TGTGCCAGCAGTGATCTCGCAAATGGCTACACCTTC. Translation: CASSDLANGYTF.